This T cell receptor beta chain was identified in a study of blood T cell repertoires in COVID-19. At the level of the study: From T cells, B-cell-depleted T cells, or PBMCs came the material, which was cDNA or gDNA.

How the authors handled the data: Amplification with reference gene primers provided the estimates of nucleated cell counts. The table came from immunoSEQ multiplex PCR; TCRdb's copy has only in-frame clones and leaves some out. For V, J and clone size, that table is used; D and trimming come from the DNA. In the table there are about 120,000 clones, 86% of which are singletons. The Seattle patients, enrolled during active infection, were followed longitudinally. This clonotype was obtained from a woman aged 70-85 years with COVID-19, enrolled during active disease. Sequenced input: peripheral blood.

Written as DNA, the CDR3 is TGTGCCAGCAGCCAAGCTGCTGGACTCACCGGGGAGCTGTTTTTT. Residues: CASSQAAGLTGELFF. This chain joins TRBV3-1 (or the pseudogene TRBV3-2) and TRBJ2-2, with a weak D call TRBD2 (5 bases). Per germline, CDR1 LGHDT and CDR2 YNNKEL (reference sequence). Trimming removed 1 base from V and 4 bases from J, with 10 bases in between. The CDR3 totals 15 residues.